The source of this T cell receptor beta chain is a study of T cell clonotyping in hematopoietic cell transplantation. Turning to the study itself: Recipient samples before transplant were obtained post-cytoreduction.

As to time point: recipient sample about 28 days before transplant, after cytoreduction. Using immunoSEQ multiplex PCR, the repertoire was profiled, and TCRdb retains in-frame clones only, with some absent. The sample includes 25,000 to 30,000 clones, approximately 77% of them seen just once. The V and J ends lost 4 bases and 2 bases respectively, with 12 bases between them. The CDR3 covers 15 residues. Germline-derived CDR1 and CDR2 are ENHRY and SYGVKD. The chain carries TRBV10-3 and TRBJ1-5; D uncertain. The sample here was peripheral blood mononuclear cells, taken before stem cell transplant. This receptor was identified in a man aged 35-49 years with acute myeloid leukemia. Some clones in this sample may be carry-over from other donors' samples. The CDR3 loop is CAISVGGSGNQPQHF. As DNA, the CDR3 is TGTGCCATCAGTGTGGGCGGGTCCGGCAATCAGCCCCAGCATTTT.